The 15 T cell receptor beta chains reported below all come from one sample, sequenced in a study of CD8+ T cells in alopecia areata. Extraction of RNA preceded its reverse transcription into cDNA, which served as the sequencing template. Using immunoSEQ multiplex PCR, the repertoire was profiled, and TCRdb retains in-frame clones only, with some absent. The sample consists of 150,000 to 200,000 clones, 60% to 75% of them appearing once. As to treatment: oral pan-JAK inhibitor, 5-10 mg twice daily. The sample consisted of CD4+ T cells sorted from blood, taken at week 24, from a patient treated with tofacitinib. The receptor source for this set is a human donor with alopecia areata.

The chain joins TRBV30 to TRBJ2-1; D unresolved. The CDR3 has 10 amino acids. The V end was cut by 4 bases, the J end by 5 bases, with 3 bases between. Germline CDR1 and CDR2: GTSNPN and SVGIG (reference sequence). DNA of the CDR3: TGTGCCTGGAAGAACAATGAGCAGTTCTTC. It translates to CAWKNNEQFF.

The V and J genes are TRBV5-1 and TRBJ1-2; tentative D call: TRBD1 (5 bases). Germline CDR1 reads SGHRS; CDR2 reads YFSETQ. CDR3 size: 12 residues. V shed 4 bases and J shed 7 bases, with 11 bases lying between them. DNA of the CDR3: TGCGCCAGCAGCCGAGGGGATTCTGGCTACACCTTC. Its translation is CASSRGDSGYTF.

The chain employs TRBV6-5 and TRBJ2-1; D remains ambiguous. The CDR3 consists of 15 residues. Germline loops: CDR1 MNHEY, CDR2 SVGAGI. Trimming took 6 bases from V and 0 from J, leaving 12 bases between them. CDR3 DNA: TGTGCCAGCAGGACGGAGCGAAGCTCCTACAATGAGCAGTTCTTC. Translation gives CASRTERSSYNEQFF.

For the CDR3, the DNA is TGTGCCAGCAGTTTTCAGCGGGGGATCCTCTCTGGGGCCAACGTCCTGACTTTC. It specifies CASSFQRGILSGANVLTF. The rearrangement joins TRBV2 to TRBJ2-6, with TRBD2 matching over 8 bases. This CDR3 is built from 18 residues. V lost 5 bases to trimming and J lost 0 bases; unmatched junction nucleotides: 9. Germline lookup yields CDR1 SNHLY and CDR2 FYNNEI.

This clone was detected only a few times. The J gene is TRBJ1-5, the V gene TRBV7-9, with D hard to call. The CDR3 covers 12 residues. V lost 5 bases and J lost 7, with 9 bases in between. Germline V gene data show CDR1 as SEHNR and CDR2 as FQNEAQ (reference sequence). The CDR3 here is CASSLPLQPQHF. CDR3 in DNA: TGTGCCAGCAGCCTTCCCTTACAGCCCCAGCATTTT.

This clone was seen more than once but under ten times. J is TRBJ2-3 and V is TRBV6-6; 7 bases are shared with TRBD2. V shed 2 bases, J shed 2 bases, and the junction held 7 bases outside the gene matches. The CDR3 runs to 16 residues. Looked up from germline, CDR1 is MNHNY and CDR2 is SVGAGI (reference sequence). CDR3 region: CASSYLKRGLTDTQYF. The CDR3 region has the DNA TGTGCCAGCAGTTACCTTAAGCGGGGCCTCACAGATACGCAGTATTTT.

The chain links TRBV29-1 to TRBJ1-2; the D gene is possibly TRBD1 (5 bases). The CDR3 covers 11 residues. Germline CDR1 SQVTM, CDR2 ANQGSEA. V lost 1 base and J 8 bases, leaving 8 bases between the germline ends. Here the CDR3 reads CSVEGTRGYTF. The CDR3 nucleotides read TGCAGCGTTGAAGGGACACGGGGCTACACCTTC. Based on the CDR3 plus reference TRBV29-1 and TRBJ1-2, the full variable domain is SAVISQKPSRDICQRGTSLTIQCQVDSQVTMMFWYRQQPGQSLTLIATANQGSEATYESGFVIDKFPISRPNLTFSTLTVSNMSPEDSSIYLCSVEGTRGYTFGSGTRLTVV.

The rearrangement links TRBV6-5 to TRBJ2-7, with D unclear. The ends were cut back, 0 bases at V and 5 bases at J, with 11 bases in the middle. The CDR3 runs to 14 residues. Germline V CDR1 and CDR2: MNHEY, SVGAGI. The CDR3 loop is CASSYSYSIDEQYF. The CDR3 DNA reads as TGTGCCAGCAGTTACTCGTACAGTATTGACGAGCAGTACTTC.

The chain uses TRBV30 and TRBJ2-7; D is unclear. The CDR3 has 12 amino acids. The germline CDR1 and CDR2 sequences are GTSNPN and SVGIG (reference sequence). V dropped 8 bases and J dropped 2 bases, with 13 bases sitting between them. The CDR3: CAAGSNPYEQYF. The DNA for the CDR3 is TGTGCCGCCGGATCGAACCCCTACGAGCAGTACTTC.

The genes are TRBV5-1 and TRBJ2-7; TRBD2 agrees at 8 bases. This CDR3 has 14 amino acids. V lost 3 bases and J lost 4; bases outside the gene matches: 6. Germline V CDR1 and CDR2: SGHRS, YFSETQ. CDR3 sequence: CASSSGTRAYEQYF. The CDR3 DNA reads as TGCGCCAGCAGCTCTGGGACTAGAGCATACGAGCAGTACTTC.

This clone has more than one count but fewer than ten. The chain employs TRBV20-1 and TRBJ2-3; D unresolved. Between the trimmed V and J ends, which lost 6 bases and 8 bases, there was a span of 9 bases. CDR1 is DFQATT and CDR2 is SNEGSKA in the germline V gene (reference sequence). The CDR3 length is 10 residues. CDR3 sequence: CSAPLGTQYF. CDR3 DNA sequence: TGCAGTGCCCCGTTAGGTACGCAGTATTTT.

This chain links TRBV4-2 with TRBJ1-2; no firm D call. Trimming took off 8 bases at V and 7 bases at J, with 23 bases between the two ends. CDR1 is LGHNA, CDR2 YNFKEQ, per germline. This CDR3 spans 15 amino acids. The CDR3 is CASEPDPLGRSGYTF. Here the CDR3 DNA reads TGTGCCAGCGAGCCTGACCCTCTCGGGCGCAGTGGCTACACCTTC.

This clone came up a few times. This chain links TRBV29-1 with TRBJ1-2; weak D call: TRBD1 (6 bases). The V gene lost 6 bases and the J gene lost 6 bases, with 11 bases spanning the gap. Per the germline V gene, CDR1 is SQVTM and CDR2 is ANQGSEA. This CDR3 has 11 amino acids. The CDR3 reads CSVNRVNGYTF. CDR3 nucleotides: TGCAGCGTCAACAGGGTAAATGGCTACACCTTC.

This rearrangement joins TRBV5-1 to TRBJ2-2; D is unclear. Germline values: CDR1 SGHRS, CDR2 YFSETQ. V lost 3 bases, J lost 2 bases, and 8 bases lay in between. The CDR3 has 14 amino acids. DNA for the CDR3: TGCGCCAGCAGCTCCCACCCCAACACCGGGGAGCTGTTTTTT. Its translation: CASSSHPNTGELFF. Full variable domain (missing parts from reference TRBV5-1 and TRBJ2-2): KAGVTQTPRYLIKTRGQQVTLSCSPISGHRSVSWYQQTPGQGLQFLFEYFSETQRNKGNFPGRFSGRQFSNSRSEMNVSTLELGDSALYLCASSSHPNTGELFFGEGSRLTVL.

The chain links TRBV2 to TRBJ1-5, with TRBD1 identical over 8 bases. This CDR3 is built from 13 residues. The junction had 5 bases not matched to a gene; V was cut back by 6 bases and J by 7 bases. Germline assignment: CDR1 SNHLY and CDR2 FYNNEI. CDR3 coding DNA: TGTGCCAGCAGCGAGGACAGGGTCCAGCCCCAGCATTTT. It encodes CASSEDRVQPQHF.